This entry is about one T cell receptor (beta chain). The source of the sample is a study of T cell changes during pregnancy in multiple sclerosis. V trimming: 9 bases; J trimming: 0 bases; junction bases outside the gene matches: 10. The CDR3 covers 15 residues. Germline values: CDR1 MNHNY, CDR2 SVGAGI (reference sequence). The data were produced by immunoSEQ multiplex PCR, yet TCRdb's version contains in-frame clones alone and is incomplete. The sample holds about 42,000 clones, around 93% seen once. The V gene is TRBV6-6, the J gene TRBJ2-5, with TRBD1 matching 7 bases. Material: CD4+ T cells from peripheral blood mononuclear cells, obtained before pregnancy. The TCR originated in a female donor with multiple sclerosis, enrolled in a pregnancy study. The CDR3 region has the DNA TGTGCCAGTAAGGGGGAACAGGGGTACCAAGAGACCCAGTACTTC. It yields the protein CASKGEQGYQETQYF.